The clone carrying this T cell receptor (beta chain) was seen only a few times. This table comes from immunoSEQ multiplex PCR, and its TCRdb copy is limited to in-frame clones, with some not included. The data show about 210,000 clones, roughly 87% seen once. These data come from a study of blood T cell repertoires in COVID-19. The wider study: Samples representing acute and convalescent COVID-19 were sourced from the United States, Italy and Spain.

The germline V and J ends were trimmed by 0 bases and 5 bases, with 11 bases remaining between them. Germline values: CDR1 SGHKS, CDR2 YYEKEE (reference sequence). There are 14 residues in the CDR3. This chain joins TRBV5-5 and TRBJ2-5; tentatively, D is TRBD2 (5 bases). Sequenced input: PBMCs or T cells enriched from blood (not recorded which). The source of this sequence is a man between 18 and 35 years old with acute COVID-19. The CDR3 sequence: CASSLAGNGETQYF. The CDR3 nucleotides are TGTGCCAGCAGCTTGGCGGGGAACGGGGAGACCCAGTACTTC.